This TCR beta chain was documented in a study of blood T cell repertoires in COVID-19. Data came from immunoSEQ multiplex PCR; TCRdb stores just in-frame clones and leaves some out. This table holds under 200,000 clones, about 87% found once. CDR1 is SGHRS and CDR2 is YFSETQ in the germline V gene. The CDR3 runs to 14 residues. V was cut by 5 bases and J by 5 bases, with 13 bases left in between. Material: peripheral blood. This TCR derives from a man in his 60s with COVID-19, enrolled during active disease. V and J are TRBV5-1 and TRBJ1-4, with D uncertain. The CDR3 region has the DNA TGCGCCAGCAGGGGCTCGAACAGCAATGAAAAACTGTTTTTT. Translated: CASRGSNSNEKLFF.